One and the same sample provided the 17 T cell receptor beta chains below, sequenced in a study of identical twins listed by TCRdb under 2016. Library prep was done by 5' RACE. The sequencer listed for this sample is Illumina HiSeq 2000. Using fastp at Q25 and MiXCR, TCRdb reprocessed the public reads and kept productive beta chains. Each entry is one CDR3 protein sequence, shown with its most common DNA and genes. Across this sample there are about 480,000 distinct CDR3 sequences, with 12% to 15% seen only once. Around 0.52% of the sample belongs to the ten largest clones. The same sample was also used in a study of yellow fever vaccine responses in identical twins.

Sequencing input: CD4+ T cells sorted from blood. These receptor sequences come from a woman aged 18-29 years in good health.

This clonotype was seen a handful of times. The gene calls are TRBV9 and TRBJ1-6; TRBD1 is a possible D gene (5 bases). The CDR3 consists of 15 residues. Trimming shortened V by 4 bases and J by 9 bases, and 17 bases separated the two germline ends. From germline, CDR1 is SGDLS and CDR2 YYNGEE. The CDR3 spells CASSPSGARGSPLHF. In DNA, the CDR3 is TGTGCCAGCAGCCCCAGCGGGGCGCGGGGTTCACCCCTCCACTTT.

The chain recombines TRBV18 with TRBJ1-5, with D tentatively TRBD1 (5 bases). V lost 4 bases to trimming and J lost 6 bases, with 13 bases between them. This CDR3 has 14 residues. The germline V gene encodes CDR1 KGHSH and CDR2 LQKENI. The CDR3: CASSRREGTQPQHF. The CDR3 DNA sequence: TGTGCCAGCTCACGACGGGAGGGGACTCAGCCCCAGCATTTT.

This clonotype was counted only a few times. The rearrangement uses TRBV6-2 or TRBV6-3 and TRBJ2-2; D gene unclear. CDR1 is MNHEY and CDR2 is SVGEGT in the germline V gene. The CDR3 has 14 amino acids. V lost 0 bases, J lost 8 bases, and 10 bases lay in between. The CDR3 here is CASSYSQWWGELFF. The CDR3, as DNA: TGTGCCAGCAGTTACTCACAATGGTGGGGGGAGCTGTTTTTT.

This clonotype was counted between two and nine times. The chain couples TRBV29-1 to TRBJ2-2, with no clear D. V dropped 5 bases and J dropped 6 bases, with 7 bases sitting between them. The germline V gene encodes CDR1 SQVTM and CDR2 ANQGSEA. This CDR3 comprises 11 residues. CDR3 DNA: TGCAGCGTTAGTTTTGCCGGGGAGCTGTTTTTT. Translated, it gives CSVSFAGELFF.

A few counts support this clonotype. The rearrangement links TRBV5-1 to TRBJ2-4; D call uncertain. Between the trimmed V and J ends, which lost 8 bases and 3 bases, there was a span of 12 bases. Germline V gene data show CDR1 as SGHRS and CDR2 as YFSETQ. This CDR3 region has 13 residues. This CDR3 is CARDLVSKNIQYF. CDR3 nucleotide sequence: TGCGCCAGGGATCTAGTCAGCAAAAACATTCAGTACTTC.

This clonotype has just a few counts. This chain connects TRBV5-1 to TRBJ2-1, with TRBD1 matching over 9 bases. CDR1 SGHRS and CDR2 YFSETQ come from the germline V gene. V was pared by 5 bases and J by 2 bases, with 5 bases of the junction left unmatched. The CDR3 extends over 15 amino acids. The DNA of the CDR3 is TGCGCCAGCAGGGGAGGACAGGGGACCTACAATGAGCAGTTCTTC. Protein: CASRGGQGTYNEQFF.

This clonotype was counted a few times. The V call is TRBV20-1, the J call TRBJ2-1; possible D gene TRBD2, 6 bases. Germline lookup yields CDR1 DFQATT and CDR2 SNEGSKA (reference sequence). The V gene lost 5 bases and the J gene lost 4 bases, with 18 bases spanning the gap. This CDR3 is built from 15 residues. DNA of the CDR3: TGCAGTGCTCCCGGGCGGGATCGGTCATACAATGAGCAGTTCTTC. Amino acid sequence: CSAPGRDRSYNEQFF.

This clonotype was recorded only once. The V gene is TRBV20-1, the J gene TRBJ2-3; TRBD1 agrees at 7 bases. J gave up 3 bases and V 4 bases, and 10 bases lay outside the gene matches. Germline V CDR1 and CDR2: DFQATT, SNEGSKA (reference sequence). The CDR3 has 15 amino acids. Written as DNA, the CDR3 is TGCAGTGCTAAGACAGGGTTGCCCCGTACAGATACGCAGTATTTT. It codes for CSAKTGLPRTDTQYF.

This clonotype was detected only a few times. The rearrangement links TRBV4-2 to TRBJ2-5; a possible D gene is TRBD2 (6 bases). The CDR3 has 14 residues. V was shortened by 0 bases and J by 7 bases, with 12 bases between the two germline ends. Germline assignment: CDR1 LGHNA and CDR2 YNFKEQ. The CDR3 loop is CASSQDTSSGTQYF. DNA for the CDR3: TGTGCCAGCAGCCAAGATACTAGCTCCGGGACCCAGTACTTC.

This clonotype was observed a handful of times. This sequence joins TRBV7-2 and TRBJ2-7; D unclear. Germline V lookup: CDR1 SGHTA, CDR2 FQGNSA. The CDR3 loop spans 15 amino acids. The V end lost 1 base, the J end lost 2 bases, and 12 bases lay between the germline ends. The CDR3 DNA is TGTGCCAGCAGCTTAGTATCGGATCTAGCCTACGAGCAGTACTTC. This translates into CASSLVSDLAYEQYF.

The chain carries TRBV28 and TRBJ2-1; 9 nucleotides line up with TRBD2. Per the germline V gene, CDR1 is MDHEN and CDR2 is SYDVKM. V trimming: 1 base; J trimming: 13 bases; junction bases outside the gene matches: 11. The CDR3 totals 15 residues. The CDR3 here is CASSLLTSGYNVQFF. Written as DNA, the CDR3 is TGTGCCAGCAGTTTATTGACTAGCGGATACAATGTCCAGTTCTTC.

The V and J genes are TRBV10-2 and TRBJ2-7, with D possibly matching TRBD2 (5 bases). Germline CDR1 and CDR2: WSHSY and SAAADI. The CDR3 sequence is 16 residues long. Deletions cut 3 bases from V and 4 bases from J, with 19 bases between. In nucleotides, the CDR3 is TGCGCCAGCAGTGACCCCTCACGCGGGCACAGATACGAGCAGTACTTC. Amino acid sequence: CASSDPSRGHRYEQYF.

This clonotype was seen a handful of times. The chain uses TRBV5-1 and TRBJ1-1, with D perhaps matching TRBD1 (5 bases). Germline V CDR1 and CDR2: SGHRS, YFSETQ. CDR3 length: 15 residues. V lost 5 bases and J lost 0, with 14 bases in between. The DNA of the CDR3 is TGCGCCAGCAGATCGGAGGGACGTTTGAACACTGAAGCTTTCTTT. The encoded protein is CASRSEGRLNTEAFF.

This clonotype was counted ten times or more. The rearrangement links TRBV20-1 to TRBJ1-5; D is uncertain. Trimming left V 3 bases short and J 5 bases short, with 8 bases between. The CDR3 length is 12 residues. Germline CDR1 reads DFQATT; CDR2 reads SNEGSKA (reference sequence). The CDR3 DNA follows: TGCAGTGCTAGTTCAAGCGATCAGCCCCAGCATTTT. Translating gives CSASSSDQPQHF.

This sequence joins TRBV7-9 and TRBJ2-7; no definite D call. The germline V and J ends were trimmed by 3 bases and 3 bases, with 12 bases remaining between them. CDR1 SEHNR and CDR2 FQNEAQ come from the germline V gene (reference sequence). The CDR3 covers 14 residues. Here the CDR3 reads CASSFPQPGYEQYF. The CDR3 DNA sequence: TGTGCCAGCAGCTTTCCCCAGCCGGGCTACGAGCAGTACTTC.

CDR3 DNA sequence: TGTGCCAGCAGTTACCGCGTAGGGACAGGGGGCGACGAGCAGTACTTC. Translating it yields CASSYRVGTGGDEQYF. The genes are TRBV6-5 and TRBJ2-7, with 12 positions matching TRBD1. Per the germline V gene, CDR1 is MNHEY and CDR2 is SVGAGI. The CDR3 is made up of 16 amino acids. V was pared by 2 bases and J by 5 bases, with 7 bases of the junction left unmatched.

The genes are TRBV24-1 and TRBJ2-7; the D is unclear. Trimming stripped 7 bases from V and 0 bases from J, with 12 bases between. This CDR3 has 14 residues. Germline V CDR1 and CDR2: KGHDR, SFDVKD. CDR3 nucleotide sequence: TGTGCCACCAGCCCCAGGTCGAGCTCCTACGAGCAGTACTTC. As protein: CATSPRSSSYEQYF.